This TCR beta chain was sequenced in a study of regulatory T cells in long-lasting Graves disease. Notes on the study in general: Among samples with persistent disease, TRBV28, TRBJ1-2 and TRBJ2-5 were favored.

Stated time point: newly diagnosed GD, antithyroid drugs for less than 3 months. PBMCs provided the RNA from which the TCR library was made. The CDR3 spans 15 residues. Germline CDR1 reads SGHTA; CDR2 reads FQGNSA. With 7 bases removed from V and 6 bases from J, the gap between germline ends came to 19 bases. Both iRepertoire HTBI primers and Arm-PCR of CDR3 regions were used to build the TCR beta libraries. TCRdb independently ran MiXCR on the multiplex PCR reads; one entry per CDR3 protein. The sample carries just over 600,000 distinct CDR3 sequences, less than 20% recorded once. To note about this clonotype: Its antigen is not known. With a much larger clone just one base away, this may be a read error.

These same data were also listed under a study on T cells in Graves' hyperthyroidism and ophthalmopathy.

The TCR comes from a woman aged 25-40 years with Graves disease. This chain uses TRBV7-2 with TRBJ1-5, with unresolved D. The sample was peripheral blood mononuclear cells (PBMCs), taken at new diagnosis, from a patient treated with antithyroid drugs. The CDR3 nucleotides are TGTGCCAGCACCTCCAGTCCCCAGATGCGTCAGCCCCAGCATTTT. This encodes CASTSSPQMRQPQHF.